These 8 T cell receptor beta chains originate from one sample sequenced in a study of T-cell memory formation after mild COVID-19. TCRdb analysed the 5' RACE reads with MiXCR anew, one entry per CDR3 protein. The repertoire holds hundreds of thousands of distinct CDR3 sequences, with roughly 19% as singletons. Sequences were obtained from PBMCs or a T cell subset sorted from them (not recorded which). The receptors were sampled from a man in his late teens or twenties who had mild COVID-19 (a few samples of this study predate the infection). Cell type and time point are not known.

The V call is TRBV5-1, the J call TRBJ1-5; D is unclear. V was clipped by 3 bases and J by 5 bases, with 9 bases between them. This CDR3 spans 13 amino acids. Germline CDR1 reads SGHRS; CDR2 reads YFSETQ. CDR3 nucleotides: TGCGCCAGCAGCTCGGGCTGGGATCAGCCCCAGCATTTT. This translates into CASSSGWDQPQHF.

This sequence joins TRBV20-1 and TRBJ1-2, with D possibly matching TRBD1 (5 bases). The CDR3 sequence is 13 residues long. Germline lookup yields CDR1 DFQATT and CDR2 SNEGSKA (reference sequence). Trimming took off 6 bases at V and 0 bases at J, with 11 bases between the two ends. CDR3 sequence reads: CSALGTSNYGYTF. In nucleotides, the CDR3 is TGCAGTGCATTAGGGACCTCTAACTATGGCTACACCTTC.

The rearrangement links TRBV7-2 to TRBJ1-3, with D possibly TRBD1 on 5 matching bases. V was trimmed by 5 bases and J by 4 bases, leaving 12 bases between them. Germline lookup yields CDR1 SGHTA and CDR2 FQGNSA. This CDR3 is 14 amino acids long. The CDR3 reads CASSQWGWGNTIYF. CDR3 DNA: TGTGCCAGCAGCCAATGGGGGTGGGGAAACACCATATATTTT.

V usage is TRBV5-1 and J usage is TRBJ1-1; 7 nucleotides line up with TRBD1. This CDR3 has 15 amino acids. The V gene's germline CDR1 is SGHRS and CDR2 YFSETQ. The ends lost 4 bases at V and 1 base at J; junction bases unmatched: 7. This CDR3 reads CASSTRTGGNTEAFF. The CDR3 DNA reads TGCGCCAGCAGCACCCGGACAGGAGGGAACACTGAAGCTTTCTTT.

The rearrangement joins TRBV6-5 to TRBJ2-7, with TRBD1 matching over 8 bases. Germline values: CDR1 MNHEY, CDR2 SVGAGI. V shed 0 bases, J shed 7 bases, and the junction held 11 bases outside the gene matches. CDR3 length: 16 amino acids. The CDR3 DNA sequence: TGTGCCAGCAGTTACTCGGCGAGGACAGGGTTGGTTGAGCAGTACTTC. It encodes CASSYSARTGLVEQYF.

CDR3 nucleotide sequence: TGCGCCAGCAGCTTGCAGGCTAGCGGGGTGGATGAGCAGTTCTTC. Amino acid sequence: CASSLQASGVDEQFF. The V and J genes are TRBV5-1 and TRBJ2-1; 9 bases fit TRBD2. Germline trimming cut 1 base from V and 8 bases from J; bases unmatched to any gene: 7. The CDR3 sequence is 15 residues long. CDR1 is SGHRS and CDR2 is YFSETQ in the germline V gene.

The table lists this clonotype with a count of one. The CDR3 sequence: CATSDHPAQGGTEAFF. CDR3 in DNA: TGTGCCACCAGTGACCACCCAGCCCAGGGTGGCACTGAAGCTTTCTTT. V and J are TRBV24-1 and TRBJ1-1, with D possibly being TRBD1 (5 bases). This CDR3 has 16 amino acids. Germline CDR1 is KGHDR and CDR2 is SFDVKD. V lost 4 bases and J lost 4, with 18 bases in between.

This clonotype was seen many times. The gene calls are TRBV6-2 or TRBV6-3 and TRBJ2-1; 7 nucleotides line up with TRBD1. Germline V gene lookup returns CDR1 MNHEY and CDR2 SVGEGT. J gave up 8 bases and V 6 bases, and 10 bases lay outside the gene matches. This CDR3 is built from 14 residues. This chain's CDR3 is CASRYTGESDEQFF. As DNA, the CDR3 is TGTGCCAGCAGATACACAGGGGAGAGCGATGAGCAGTTCTTC.